The source of this T cell receptor (beta chain) is a study of tumor-infiltrating lymphocytes in primary liver carcinoma. Study conclusions and caveats: Detection in all five tumor regions applied to only about 8-24% of top clones. Tumor region pairs showed greater overlap than either tumor-adjacent or tumor-blood pairs did.

Worth noting for this clonotype: Its antigen is currently unknown. Sequence at one end of the junction differs from germline and may be a read error.

A constant-region primer served to make TCR beta cDNA from roughly 460 ng total RNA. Nested multiplex PCR, run for three rounds with slightly modified ARM-PCR, yielded TCR beta libraries. A C-beta reverse primer was combined with TRBV1-TRBV30 forward primers in the first two PCR rounds, and each round had 10 cycles. Each CDR3 protein gets one entry after TCRdb re-called the multiplex PCR reads with MiXCR. The sample gives about 190,000 distinct CDR3 sequences, around four fifths of which show up once; over 15% is in the top ten. The CDR3 is 14 residues long. Germline CDR1 is SGHNT and CDR2 is YYREEE (reference sequence). DNA and RNA were both co-extracted from approximately 20-30 mg of bulk tissue that had not been sorted. Patients were chronically HBV-infected and treatment-naive.

This rearrangement joins TRBV5-4 to TRBJ2-3; 7 nucleotides agree with TRBD2. The sequenced sample was tumor tissue from primary liver carcinoma. This receptor was taken from a man between 40 and 49 years old with primary liver carcinoma and hepatitis B virus infection. CDR3 sequence reads: CASSWGGSTDTHYF. The CDR3, as DNA: TGTGCCAGCAGCTGGGGGGGATCCACAGATACGCATTATTTT.